Listed below are T cell receptor beta chains from one sample, sequenced in a study of cytomegalovirus exposure and HLA in healthy donors. Profiled with immunoSEQ multiplex PCR; TCRdb holds only in-frame clones, not every one. The sample carries approximately 160,000 clones, over 80% recorded once. The sequencing sample was made of PBMCs. The receptors were gathered from a girl aged 10 to 17 in good health and CMV-seropositive. The CDR3 runs from the conserved cysteine through the conserved F or W. Each record gives: CDR3 DNA, CDR3 protein, V gene, clone size, D gene, J gene. The D gene is left open where the match is weak. Clone size is given for some rows only: seen once, a few or many times, or a class if the clone is expanded.

CDR3nt: TGTGCCAGTGCTAGCGGAGGGCTCTACAATGAGCAGTTCTTC; CDR3aa: CASASGGLYNEQFF; v_gene: TRBV27; abundance: NA; d_gene: TRBD2; j_gene: TRBJ2-1
CDR3nt: TGTGCCAGCAGTTATACAGTACATGGCTACACCTTC; CDR3aa: CASSYTVHGYTF; v_gene: TRBV6-6; abundance: NA; d_gene: NA; j_gene: TRBJ1-2
CDR3nt: TGTGCCAGCAGAGCCGGGACAGCGTATGGCTACACCTTC; CDR3aa: CASRAGTAYGYTF; v_gene: TRBV6-1; abundance: NA; d_gene: TRBD1; j_gene: TRBJ1-2
CDR3nt: TGCGCCAGCAGCCAAGGGCGGACAGGGTTTATGTCCTACGAGCAGTACTTC; CDR3aa: CASSQGRTGFMSYEQYF; v_gene: TRBV4-3; abundance: NA; d_gene: TRBD1; j_gene: TRBJ2-7
CDR3nt: TGTGCCAGCAGCTTAGGCGGGGGGTACACAGATACGCAGTATTTT; CDR3aa: CASSLGGGYTDTQYF; v_gene: TRBV11-2; abundance: NA; d_gene: TRBD2; j_gene: TRBJ2-3
CDR3nt: TGTGCCAGCAGCTTATCGGGGAGGGCCATTGAGACCCAGTACTTC; CDR3aa: CASSLSGRAIETQYF; v_gene: TRBV11-1; abundance: once; d_gene: TRBD2; j_gene: TRBJ2-5
CDR3nt: TGTGCCAGCCCCCAGGGGCCGGGGGGGGGCCGTGAGCAGTTCTTC; CDR3aa: CASPQGPGGGREQFF; v_gene: TRBV11-2; abundance: NA; d_gene: TRBD2; j_gene: TRBJ2-1
CDR3nt: TGTGCCAGCAGTCTGGACAGGGTAATTAGTGGCTACACCTTC; CDR3aa: CASSLDRVISGYTF; v_gene: TRBV28; abundance: NA; d_gene: TRBD1; j_gene: TRBJ1-2
CDR3nt: TGTGCGGGAAGGGATCCAGCGGGAGGGTACTACGAGCAGTACTTC; CDR3aa: CAGRDPAGGYYEQYF; v_gene: TRBV6-1; abundance: NA; d_gene: TRBD2; j_gene: TRBJ2-7
CDR3nt: TGTGCCAGCACCCTTCGGGGGGGGGACACCGGGGAGCTGTTTTTT; CDR3aa: CASTLRGGDTGELFF; v_gene: TRBV27; abundance: NA; d_gene: TRBD2; j_gene: TRBJ2-2
CDR3nt: TGTGCCAGCAGTGAAGCGCGACAGGGGGGACAGCCCCAGCATTTT; CDR3aa: CASSEARQGGQPQHF; v_gene: TRBV6-1; abundance: NA; d_gene: TRBD1; j_gene: TRBJ1-5
CDR3nt: TGCGCCAGCAGCCAGGCCGGGACAGGGACCTCTGAGCAGTTCTTC; CDR3aa: CASSQAGTGTSEQFF; v_gene: TRBV4-3; abundance: NA; d_gene: TRBD1; j_gene: TRBJ2-1
CDR3nt: TGTGCCAGCAGCTTGAGGGGGAAGTCAGACACCATATATTTT; CDR3aa: CASSLRGKSDTIYF; v_gene: TRBV5-8; abundance: NA; d_gene: NA; j_gene: TRBJ1-3
CDR3nt: TGTGCCATCAGCCCGAGACCAGGGGTAGGCAATCAGCCCCAGCATTTT; CDR3aa: CAISPRPGVGNQPQHF; v_gene: TRBV10-3; abundance: NA; d_gene: NA; j_gene: TRBJ1-5
CDR3nt: TGCAGCGCGGAGCACCAAGAGACCCAGTACTTC; CDR3aa: CSAEHQETQYF; v_gene: TRBV20-1; abundance: once; d_gene: NA; j_gene: TRBJ2-5
CDR3nt: TGTGCCAGCAGTTGGGTTCAGGGCGGGGTCACCATATATTTT; CDR3aa: CASSWVQGGVTIYF; v_gene: TRBV6-5; abundance: NA; d_gene: NA; j_gene: TRBJ1-3
CDR3nt: TGTGCCAGCAGTCCAAAACAGGGTAGCTATGGCTACACCTTC; CDR3aa: CASSPKQGSYGYTF; v_gene: TRBV7-6; abundance: NA; d_gene: NA; j_gene: TRBJ1-2
CDR3nt: TGTGCCAGTACCACCCGGACAGGGTATTTTCAGCCCCAGCATTTT; CDR3aa: CASTTRTGYFQPQHF; v_gene: TRBV19; abundance: few; d_gene: TRBD1; j_gene: TRBJ1-5
CDR3nt: TGTGCCAGCAGTTTACCCGCGGCCACCGCGGGAGAGCAGTACTTC; CDR3aa: CASSLPAATAGEQYF; v_gene: TRBV28; abundance: once; d_gene: NA; j_gene: TRBJ2-7
CDR3nt: TGTGCTAGTGGTTCGACAGGGGCTAACTATGGCTACACCTTC; CDR3aa: CASGSTGANYGYTF; v_gene: TRBV12-5; abundance: NA; d_gene: TRBD1; j_gene: TRBJ1-2
CDR3nt: TGTGCCTGGAGCGCGGTGGGTAATCAGCCCCAGCATTTT; CDR3aa: CAWSAVGNQPQHF; v_gene: TRBV30; abundance: NA; d_gene: NA; j_gene: TRBJ1-5
CDR3nt: TGTGCCAGCTCACCAGTGGGGCGGAGGGACATTCAGTACTTC; CDR3aa: CASSPVGRRDIQYF; v_gene: TRBV18; abundance: NA; d_gene: NA; j_gene: TRBJ2-4
CDR3nt: TGTGCCAGCAGCGTAAACGGGGGGGGGACCCAGTACTTC; CDR3aa: CASSVNGGGTQYF; v_gene: TRBV9; abundance: NA; d_gene: TRBD2; j_gene: TRBJ2-5
CDR3nt: TGTGCCAGCAGCTATAGGACAGGGATGCAAGAGACCCAGTACTTC; CDR3aa: CASSYRTGMQETQYF; v_gene: TRBV7-2; abundance: once; d_gene: TRBD1; j_gene: TRBJ2-5
CDR3nt: TGCGCCAGCAGCTCCTACCGGGACAGTTTAGCCAAAAACATTCAGTACTTC; CDR3aa: CASSSYRDSLAKNIQYF; v_gene: TRBV4-1; abundance: NA; d_gene: TRBD1; j_gene: TRBJ2-4
CDR3nt: TGTGCCTCCACCGGGGGGTATACGCAGTATTTT; CDR3aa: CASTGGYTQYF; v_gene: TRBV30; abundance: NA; d_gene: TRBD2; j_gene: TRBJ2-3
CDR3nt: TGTGCCAGTACCGCCTGGCAACAGAACACTGAAGCTTTCTTT; CDR3aa: CASTAWQQNTEAFF; v_gene: TRBV28; abundance: NA; d_gene: NA; j_gene: TRBJ1-1
CDR3nt: TGTGCCAGCAGTGACTACCGGACAGGGGGCGTCTCAAAGATCAGGCCCCAGCATTTT; CDR3aa: CASSDYRTGGVSKIRPQHF; v_gene: TRBV6-4; abundance: NA; d_gene: TRBD1; j_gene: TRBJ1-5
CDR3nt: TGTGCCAGCAGTCCCGACAGGGATCGTTCCTACGAGCAGTACTTC; CDR3aa: CASSPDRDRSYEQYF; v_gene: TRBV27; abundance: NA; d_gene: TRBD1; j_gene: TRBJ2-7
CDR3nt: TGTGCCAGCAGTCGGGACTACCAAGAGACCCAGTACTTC; CDR3aa: CASSRDYQETQYF; v_gene: TRBV7-3; abundance: NA; d_gene: NA; j_gene: TRBJ2-5
CDR3nt: TGTGCCTGGAGTGTACCCCCAGGGCTAGCGGGAGGCCCCTCCTACGAGCAGTACTTC; CDR3aa: CAWSVPPGLAGGPSYEQYF; v_gene: TRBV30; abundance: NA; d_gene: TRBD2; j_gene: TRBJ2-7
CDR3nt: TGCGCCAGCAGCCAAGAAGGGACAGGGATAAGTGGCTACACCTTC; CDR3aa: CASSQEGTGISGYTF; v_gene: TRBV4-1; abundance: NA; d_gene: TRBD1; j_gene: TRBJ1-2
CDR3nt: TGCGCCAGCAGCTTGGTGACAGGAGACACTGAAGCTTTCTTT; CDR3aa: CASSLVTGDTEAFF; v_gene: TRBV5-1; abundance: NA; d_gene: NA; j_gene: TRBJ1-1
CDR3nt: TGCAGCGTTGACGGGGAGACTGAAGCTTTCTTT; CDR3aa: CSVDGETEAFF; v_gene: TRBV29-1; abundance: NA; d_gene: NA; j_gene: TRBJ1-1
CDR3nt: TGTGCCAGCAGCCCAAGGACAGGGGGCAATGAGCAGTTCTTC; CDR3aa: CASSPRTGGNEQFF; v_gene: TRBV11-3; abundance: NA; d_gene: TRBD1; j_gene: TRBJ2-1
CDR3nt: TGCGCCAGCAGTCGGTTCCTGCGCAGGATTGGCGAGCAGTACTTC; CDR3aa: CASSRFLRRIGEQYF; v_gene: TRBV23-1; abundance: once; d_gene: NA; j_gene: TRBJ2-7
CDR3nt: TGCGCCAGCGGGCTAGACAGGAACACTGAAGCTTTCTTT; CDR3aa: CASGLDRNTEAFF; v_gene: TRBV4-1; abundance: NA; d_gene: NA; j_gene: TRBJ1-1
CDR3nt: TGTGCCAGCAGTTACGGACAGTCCGGGGAGCAGTTCTTC; CDR3aa: CASSYGQSGEQFF; v_gene: TRBV27; abundance: NA; d_gene: NA; j_gene: TRBJ2-1
CDR3nt: TGTGCCATCAGTGACATAGCGGGGGAAGAGACCCAGTACTTC; CDR3aa: CAISDIAGEETQYF; v_gene: TRBV10-3; abundance: NA; d_gene: TRBD2; j_gene: TRBJ2-5
CDR3nt: TGTGCCAGCAGTGACATCGACAGGGGAAGCGAAAAACTGTTTTTT; CDR3aa: CASSDIDRGSEKLFF; v_gene: TRBV6-4; abundance: NA; d_gene: TRBD1; j_gene: TRBJ1-4